This T cell receptor beta chain was identified in a study of OX40 agonist ivuxolimab in advanced cancers. Study details: An agonistic human IgG2 monoclonal antibody against OX40 (CD134) was given. Every 2 weeks, patients received ivuxolimab intravenously, dosed at 0.01 to 10 mg/kg. Enrolled patients in dose escalation had cancers that were hepatocellular carcinoma, melanoma, renal cell or head and neck cancer.

Clones were sequenced by immunoSEQ multiplex PCR, and TCRdb holds only the in-frame ones, with some missing. The sample lists some 30,000 clones, around 81% occurring once. Germline V gives CDR1 SGHRS, CDR2 YFSETQ. Trimming removed 7 bases from V and 5 bases from J, with 16 bases in between. CDR3 length: 14 amino acids. Autoimmune disease history or systemic immunosuppression excluded patients. The clonotype comes from an adult with an advanced solid tumor such as melanoma, head and neck, liver or kidney cancer. The sequencing here drew on CD4+ or CD8+ T cells sorted from blood, taken in a trial of the OX40 agonist ivuxolimab. The chain is built from TRBV5-1 and TRBJ2-1; D unclear. Here the CDR3 DNA reads TGCGCCAGCTCGGCGCAGGCGTCAAACAATGAGCAGTTCTTC. Translated, it gives CASSAQASNNEQFF.